This T cell receptor (beta chain) is drawn from a study of control samples from healthy donors and cancer patients. CDR1 MNHEY and CDR2 SMNVEV come from the germline V gene (reference sequence). There are 15 residues in the CDR3. V shed 6 bases and J 0 bases; nucleotides not matched to a gene: 5. Sequencing was performed with immunoSEQ multiplex PCR; in TCRdb, only in-frame clones are kept and a portion is missing. The profile covers 120,000 or so clones, with 80% to 95% appearing a single time and 2% to 2.5% taken by the ten largest. The sequenced sample was blood. This receptor was identified in a man aged 18-30 years in good health. The chain employs TRBV27 and TRBJ2-1; 7 bases align to TRBD2. CDR3 nucleotides: TGTGCCAGCAGACTTCTAGCGGTCTCCTACAATGAGCAGTTCTTC. Amino acid sequence: CASRLLAVSYNEQFF.